This TCR beta chain was obtained from a study of T cell changes during pregnancy in multiple sclerosis. The method was immunoSEQ multiplex PCR; TCRdb's version includes in-frame clones alone and lacks a portion of them. The sample lists some 90,000 clones, roughly 90% occurring once. Germline V gives CDR1 MGHRA, CDR2 YSYEKL. CDR3 length: 15 residues. Trimming shortened V by 6 bases and J by 0 bases, and 13 bases separated the two germline ends. The rearrangement joins TRBV4-1 to TRBJ2-3; TRBD1 might be the D (6 bases). This sequence was found in a female donor with multiple sclerosis, enrolled in a pregnancy study. Sequences were derived from peripheral blood, sampled in the first trimester of pregnancy. The CDR3 region is CASRPRGSSTDTQYF. In DNA form, the CDR3 reads TGCGCCAGCAGACCGAGGGGGTCTAGCACAGATACGCAGTATTTT.